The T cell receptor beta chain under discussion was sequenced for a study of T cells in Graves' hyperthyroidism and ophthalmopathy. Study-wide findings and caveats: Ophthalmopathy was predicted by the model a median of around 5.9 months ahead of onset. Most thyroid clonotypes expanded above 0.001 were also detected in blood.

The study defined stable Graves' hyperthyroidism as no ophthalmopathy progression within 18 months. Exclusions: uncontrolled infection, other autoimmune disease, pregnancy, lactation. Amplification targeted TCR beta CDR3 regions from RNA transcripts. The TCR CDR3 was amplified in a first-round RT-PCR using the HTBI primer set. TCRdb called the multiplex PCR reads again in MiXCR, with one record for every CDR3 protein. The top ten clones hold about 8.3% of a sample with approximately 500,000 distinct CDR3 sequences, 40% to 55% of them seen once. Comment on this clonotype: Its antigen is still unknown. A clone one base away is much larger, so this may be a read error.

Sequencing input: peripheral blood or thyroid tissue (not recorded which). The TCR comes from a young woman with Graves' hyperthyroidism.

For the CDR3, the DNA is TGTGCCAGCAGCTCGACAGCCCCGAACGCCGGGGAGCTGTTTTTT. Translating gives CASSSTAPNAGELFF. V is TRBV12-3 or TRBV12-4 and J is TRBJ2-2, with D perhaps matching TRBD1 (5 bases). The CDR3 sequence is 15 residues long.